The sequence of this T cell receptor (beta chain) was determined in a study of early T cells in non-severe SARS-CoV-2 infection. Each cDNA molecule carried a unique molecular identifier. From the 5' RACE reads, TCRdb called clonotypes with MiXCR, one entry per CDR3 protein. The table shows roughly 45,000 distinct CDR3 sequences, with approximately 10% occurring only once. This clonotype was detected ten times or more. Antigen unknown. Germline V gene lookup returns CDR1 SNHLY and CDR2 FYNNEI. The V and J ends lost 7 bases and 7 bases, in that order; junction bases with no gene match: 12. The CDR3 is 14 residues long. Study observations and caveats: Private and CD4 specificities were missed by VDJdb matching, which favored anti-spike CD8 responses.

V and J are TRBV2 and TRBJ2-7; TRBD1 agrees at 8 bases. The sequenced sample consisted of whole blood. This receptor was obtained from an adult who was a healthcare worker with PCR-confirmed SARS-CoV-2 infection or an uninfected control (not recorded which). The DNA for the CDR3 is TGTGCCAGCAAATCGGACAGGGCCCTTGGGGAGCAGTACTTC. This gives the protein CASKSDRALGEQYF.